The rows below give T cell receptor beta chains drawn from one sample of a study of shared clonotypes between healthy human individuals. The method was immunoSEQ multiplex PCR; TCRdb's version includes in-frame clones alone and lacks a portion of them. The sample lists 2 million to 2.5 million clones, 90% to 95% occurring once. The sequencing input was naive CD4+ T cells sorted from blood. All receptors derive from a man aged 18-30 years in good health. The conserved cysteine and the conserved F or W are not part of the CDR3 here. The D gene is left open where the match is weak. For some rows the clone size is stated as once, few or many, or as a class when expanded; others skip it.

clone_size	d_call	v_call	j_call	cdr3_aa
-	TRBD1	TRBV2	TRBJ1-2	ASRDREDGYT
-	TRBD1	TRBV6-1	TRBJ1-2	ASSEPGWDRGYGYT
-	-	TRBV19	TRBJ2-6	ASSTSGVQLNVLT
-	TRBD2	TRBV5-1	TRBJ2-3	ASSLAGRAVDTQY
-	TRBD1	TRBV6-1	TRBJ1-2	ASSEAGPGTGPGYT
-	-	TRBV28	TRBJ1-1	ASSSRIMNTEAF
-	TRBD1	TRBV25-1	TRBJ2-7	ASSEYRGRYEQY
-	TRBD2	TRBV7-2	TRBJ2-7	ASSLEGGRVSYEQY
-	TRBD2	TRBV5-4	TRBJ2-2	ASSSTSGGGGELF
-	-	TRBV29-1	TRBJ1-2	SVEGGTNYGYT
-	TRBD2	TRBV27	TRBJ2-1	ASSPRTSGGDNEQF
once	TRBD2	TRBV7-2	TRBJ2-1	ASSLGLAGNEQF
-	TRBD1	TRBV7-2	TRBJ1-5	ASSQGTGTGNQPQH
-	TRBD1	TRBV15	TRBJ1-2	ATPNGQGYYGYT
-	TRBD2	TRBV25-1	TRBJ2-7	ASRLADYEQY
once	TRBD1	TRBV19	TRBJ1-5	ASSITGQGGNQPQH
-	-	TRBV29-1	TRBJ2-1	SVWGIDNEQF
-	TRBD1	TRBV6-6	TRBJ2-3	ASRLGQGVRNTQY
-	-	TRBV6-5	TRBJ1-3	ASIDSLSGNTIY
-	-	TRBV5-1	TRBJ1-3	ASSLGQAGNTIY
-	-	TRBV6-1	TRBJ2-3	ASSGADGDTQY
-	-	TRBV27	TRBJ2-7	ASRPQVTYEQY
-	-	TRBV29-1	TRBJ1-5	SVAVQPDQPQH
-	-	TRBV18	TRBJ2-7	ASSPGVGYEQY
-	-	TRBV28	TRBJ2-3	ASSRTEIFSTDTQY
-	-	TRBV27	TRBJ2-7	ASSPWGQSYEQY
-	-	TRBV7-9	TRBJ2-2	ASSQGRKNTGELF
-	TRBD2	TRBV6-6	TRBJ2-1	ASATAGGYNEQF
-	-	TRBV28	TRBJ2-7	ASSSASGLYSYEQY
-	-	TRBV6-5	TRBJ1-3	ASRPRGSGNTIY
-	-	TRBV4-1	TRBJ2-2	ASSQDSGELF
few	TRBD1	TRBV2	TRBJ1-3	ASRDRGPSGNTIY
-	-	TRBV30	TRBJ1-1	AWSVLRGAAEAF
-	TRBD2	TRBV9	TRBJ2-5	ASSVGTSVSQETQY
-	-	TRBV7-9	TRBJ1-5	ASSPPGDQPQH
-	TRBD1	TRBV11-2	TRBJ2-1	ASRKPGTGNDEQF
-	-	TRBV9	TRBJ2-3	ASSGGVLPSTDTQY
-	TRBD1	TRBV5-1	TRBJ2-1	ASSASRGRGNEQF
-	TRBD2	TRBV7-6	TRBJ2-2	ASSLALAGGPYTGELF
-	TRBD2	TRBV28	TRBJ2-7	ASRGGSGLYEQY
-	TRBD1	TRBV30	TRBJ1-6	AGDRGNSPLH
-	-	TRBV18	TRBJ1-1	ASSPRGNTEAF
-	TRBD2	TRBV2	TRBJ2-5	ASRGLVVVETQY
-	TRBD2	TRBV11-3	TRBJ2-7	ASSLGRGSPQYEQY
-	-	TRBV29-1	TRBJ1-2	SVQNTYGYT
-	-	TRBV6-5	TRBJ1-6	ASREGGAYSPLH
-	-	TRBV2	TRBJ1-4	ASSEIGGEKLF
-	TRBD1	TRBV5-1	TRBJ2-5	ASSPDRGVEETQY
once	TRBD1	TRBV28	TRBJ1-1	ASSLQPGQGNRDTEAF
-	-	TRBV19	TRBJ1-5	ASRVGNQPQH
-	-	TRBV2	TRBJ1-6	ASRELGQGSPLH
-	-	TRBV19	TRBJ2-5	ASSGTSEETQY
once	TRBD2	TRBV18	TRBJ2-3	ASSLGLATDTQY
-	-	TRBV7-9	TRBJ2-7	ASRAEGDGYEQY
-	-	TRBV5-1	TRBJ2-2	ASSLDRVNTGELF
-	-	TRBV7-8	TRBJ2-2	ASSLARLSPGELF
-	-	TRBV6-1	TRBJ2-7	ASSEQASSYEQY
-	-	TRBV6-1	TRBJ1-4	ASSTRDPEKLF
-	TRBD2	TRBV7-2	TRBJ2-3	ASSLGTSGGTDTQY